The 21 T cell receptor beta chains given below trace back to one sample, sequenced in a study of T cell responses to AZD1222 COVID-19 vaccine. Sequencing was performed with immunoSEQ multiplex PCR; in TCRdb, only in-frame clones are kept and a portion is missing. The table records approximately 75,000 clones, roughly 84% of them present only once. The source was peripheral blood, collected 28 days after the second AZD1222 dose. The receptors stem from an adult who received the AZD1222 COVID-19 vaccine.

The chain uses TRBV7-2 and TRBJ2-1; no firm D call. Germline CDR1 reads SGHTA; CDR2 reads FQGNSA. The CDR3 is made up of 13 amino acids. The V end lost 5 bases, the J end lost 6 bases, and 11 bases lay between the germline ends. In DNA, the CDR3 is TGTGCCAGCAGCCCCTCCCCGGGCAATGAGCAGTTCTTC. This gives the protein CASSPSPGNEQFF.

This clone showed up just once. The chain uses TRBV10-3 and TRBJ2-7, with 8 bases that match TRBD1. The CDR3 has 12 amino acids. V lost 2 bases and J lost 6; bases outside the gene matches: 0. Germline assignment: CDR1 ENHRY and CDR2 SYGVKD. The CDR3 DNA is TGTGCCATCAGTGAGGGACAGGGCGAGCAGTACTTC. It specifies CAISEGQGEQYF.

The chain recombines TRBV30 with TRBJ1-1; TRBD1 agrees at 9 bases. CDR3 length: 12 residues. The J segment lost 11 bases and the V segment lost 3 bases, leaving 7 bases of the junction unmatched. Germline loops: CDR1 GTSNPN, CDR2 SVGIG (reference sequence). This chain's CDR3 is CAWRQGAAEAFF. In DNA form, the CDR3 reads TGTGCCTGGAGACAGGGGGCGGCCGAGGCTTTCTTT.

The V call is TRBV12-5, the J call TRBJ2-1; D not certain. The CDR3 totals 10 residues. CDR1 and CDR2 from the germline V gene are LGHNT and FRNRAP. Trimming took 3 bases from V and 13 from J, leaving 7 bases between them. CDR3: CASGLESQFF. The CDR3 bases are TGTGCTAGTGGTTTAGAGAGTCAGTTCTTC.

The chain has TRBV23-1 and TRBJ1-5, with D possibly matching TRBD1 (5 bases). TRBV23-1 is an ORF, and what it does is uncertain. This CDR3 comprises 9 residues. Trimming pared 8 bases from V and 15 bases from J, leaving 11 bases between. The CDR3 DNA reads TGCGCCAGCCAGTCGGGGCTGCATTTT. It specifies CASQSGLHF.

This chain links TRBV28 with TRBJ1-1; 8 bases align to TRBD1. Per germline, CDR1 MDHEN and CDR2 SYDVKM. CDR3 length: 12 residues. V dropped 0 bases and J dropped 11; count of bases not matched to a gene: 2. The CDR3 DNA sequence: TGTGCCAGCAGTTTATGGGGACAGGAGGCTTTCTTT. Its translation is CASSLWGQEAFF. The variable domain in full, with the rest retrieved from reference TRBV28 and TRBJ1-1, is DVKVTQSSRYLVKRTGEKVFLECVQDMDHENMFWYRQDPGLGLRLIYFSYDVKMKEKGDIPEGYSVSREKKERFSLILESASTNQTSMYLCASSLWGQEAFFGQGTRLTVV.

The chain is built from TRBV29-1 and TRBJ1-5; the D is unclear. The germline V gene has CDR1 SQVTM and CDR2 ANQGSEA. CDR3 length: 12 residues. V was shortened by 5 bases and J by 6 bases, with 11 bases between the two germline ends. CDR3 DNA: TGCAGCGTTAGTCAAACCGGTCAGCCCCAGCATTTT. Translation gives CSVSQTGQPQHF.

The V and J genes are TRBV30 and TRBJ1-4; D unclear. Germline values: CDR1 GTSNPN, CDR2 SVGIG (reference sequence). Trimming took 2 bases from V and 7 from J, leaving 14 bases between them. The CDR3 consists of 14 residues. The CDR3 coding sequence is TGTGCCTGGAGTTCTCGGTACGGGCGTGAAAAACTGTTTTTT. As protein: CAWSSRYGREKLFF.

CDR3: CASSWDLAVRQETQYF. CDR3 bases: TGTGCCAGCAGCTGGGATCTAGCGGTCCGGCAAGAGACCCAGTACTTC. The chain joins TRBV7-8 to TRBJ2-5, with 7 nucleotides matching TRBD2. CDR1 and CDR2 from the germline V gene are SGHVS and FQNEAQ. The CDR3 extends over 16 amino acids. Germline trimming cut 4 bases from V and 2 bases from J; bases unmatched to any gene: 10.

The chain has TRBV25-1 and TRBJ1-1; maybe TRBD1 (6 bases). The CDR3 covers 14 residues. V gave up 5 bases and J gave up 0 bases, with 10 bases separating them. CDR1 is MGHDK and CDR2 is SYGVNS in the germline V gene. This CDR3 is CASSRGQLNTEAFF. For the CDR3, the DNA is TGTGCCAGCAGTCGTGGACAGTTGAACACTGAAGCTTTCTTT.

This chain links TRBV10-3 with TRBJ1-5; D uncertain. The germline gives CDR1 ENHRY, CDR2 SYGVKD. The CDR3 contains 16 residues. Trimming stripped 5 bases from V and 2 bases from J, with 16 bases between. The CDR3, as DNA: TGTGCCATCAGTCCTACCCGAGAGTCGGGCAATCAGCCCCAGCATTTT. It specifies CAISPTRESGNQPQHF.

The chain carries TRBV12-3 or TRBV12-4 and TRBJ2-1, with D possibly TRBD1 on 5 matching bases. CDR3 length: 12 amino acids. V shed 7 bases and J shed 7 bases, with 11 bases lying between them. CDR3 nucleotide sequence: TGTGCCAGCACCGACAGAGGTAATGAGCAGTTCTTC. Its translation: CASTDRGNEQFF.

This chain joins TRBV15 and TRBJ1-5; TRBD1 is a possible D gene (6 bases). V was shortened by 1 base and J by 4 bases, with 17 bases between the two germline ends. CDR3 size: 17 residues. The germline gives CDR1 LNHNV, CDR2 YYDKDF (reference sequence). As DNA, the CDR3 is TGTGCCACCAGCAGAGGTTTTTCAGGGGCGGAAAATCAGCCCCAGCATTTT. Its translation is CATSRGFSGAENQPQHF.

V gene TRBV6-5 combines with J gene TRBJ1-6, with a weak D call TRBD1 (6 bases). CDR3 length: 13 residues. Germline V CDR1 and CDR2: MNHEY, SVGAGI. Trimming pared 4 bases from V and 9 bases from J, leaving 10 bases between. The CDR3 here is CASSFTGISPLHF. Here the CDR3 DNA reads TGTGCCAGCAGTTTCACAGGGATTTCACCCCTCCACTTT.

In this sample, this clone turned up a few times. The genes are TRBV7-8 and TRBJ1-2; D not resolved. The CDR3 runs 15 residues. The ends were cut back, 0 bases at V and 8 bases at J, with 16 bases in the middle. Germline CDR1 is SGHVS and CDR2 is FQNEAQ. This chain's CDR3 is CASSLAPDGPGGYTF. The CDR3 DNA is TGTGCCAGCAGCTTAGCGCCCGACGGACCGGGGGGCTACACCTTC.

The chain uses TRBV18 and TRBJ1-3; TRBD1 matches at 7 bases. V shed 2 bases and J 2 bases; nucleotides not matched to a gene: 6. The CDR3 contains 16 residues. Germline V CDR1 and CDR2: KGHSH, LQKENI. CDR3 protein: CASSPSTGKAGNTIYF. The CDR3 DNA reads as TGTGCCAGCTCACCATCGACAGGGAAGGCTGGAAACACCATATATTTT.

The chain uses TRBV6-5 and TRBJ1-4, with 8 bases that match TRBD1. Germline trimming cut 4 bases from V and 2 bases from J; bases unmatched to any gene: 3. CDR3 length equals 15 residues. Germline V CDR1 and CDR2: MNHEY, SVGAGI. This CDR3 is CASSWTGHTNEKLFF. CDR3 DNA: TGTGCCAGCAGTTGGACAGGGCACACTAATGAAAAACTGTTTTTT.

The genes are TRBV30 and TRBJ1-2, with D hard to call. Trimming shortened V by 0 bases and J by 8 bases, and 10 bases separated the two germline ends. Germline CDR1 and CDR2: GTSNPN and SVGIG (reference sequence). This CDR3 has 12 residues. The CDR3 protein is CAWSVPRRGYTF. CDR3 coding DNA: TGTGCCTGGAGTGTACCTCGTAGGGGCTACACCTTC.

The rearrangement joins TRBV5-1 to TRBJ1-6; the D is unclear. V was trimmed by 5 bases and J by 0 bases, leaving 9 bases between them. Germline V gene sequence: CDR1 SGHRS, CDR2 YFSETQ. This CDR3 contains 15 residues. The CDR3 region is CASRAETSYNSPLHF. For the CDR3, the DNA is TGCGCCAGCAGGGCCGAGACCTCCTATAATTCACCCCTCCACTTT. Supplemented by reference TRBV5-1 and TRBJ1-6, the full variable domain reads KAGVTQTPRYLIKTRGQQVTLSCSPISGHRSVSWYQQTPGQGLQFLFEYFSETQRNKGNFPGRFSGRQFSNSRSEMNVSTLELGDSALYLCASRAETSYNSPLHFGNGTRLTVT.

V and J are TRBV5-1 and TRBJ1-1, with unresolved D. This CDR3 contains 12 residues. Germline CDR1 is SGHRS and CDR2 is YFSETQ. V lost 0 bases, J lost 10 bases, and 10 bases lay in between. The CDR3 loop reads CASSLADEGAFF. The CDR3 DNA sequence: TGCGCCAGCAGCTTGGCCGACGAGGGAGCTTTCTTT.

The gene calls are TRBV28 and TRBJ2-7; D gene uncertain. This CDR3 spans 12 amino acids. Per germline, CDR1 MDHEN and CDR2 SYDVKM. The V end lost 2 bases, the J end lost 3 bases, and 5 bases lay between the germline ends. The CDR3 protein is CASSLGLYEQYF. The CDR3 region has the DNA TGTGCCAGCAGTTTAGGCCTCTACGAGCAGTACTTC.